Each of the 18 T cell receptor beta chains below was sequenced from the same sample in a study of persistence of HIV-infected CD4 T cells (TCRdb year 2020). Which antigens these TCRs recognize remains unknown. The immunoSEQ hsTCRB assay version 4 in survey mode was used to sequence TCRbeta repertoires from genomic DNA. The table was pulled from immuneACCESS by TCRdb, which kept in-frame rearrangements only. Such tables lose some clones; where checked, under half of the loss comes from unresolved V genes, and the rest has no known cause. The sample data list 40,000 to 55,000 clones, and around 89% of these were observed just once. 0.45% to 0.5% of the sample rests with the top ten. Read against the paper, the sample's treatment or condition label means: suppressive antiretroviral therapy. As a nonspecific positive control representing the CD4+ T cell repertoire, the cells were stimulated with anti-CD3/anti-CD28 magnetic beads. Responding CD4+ T cells were sorted on the basis of upregulation of both CD40 ligand and CD69.

The source was CD4+ T cells sorted from PBMCs after roughly 18-hour stimulation, collected from a patient who received antiretroviral therapy. Per the publication, the cell subset or site label means: CD40L+CD69+ CD4 T cells responding to anti-CD3/anti-CD28 beads, representing the overall repertoire. Every receptor here comes from an adult woman with HIV who was CMV-seropositive.

V and J are TRBV5-1 and TRBJ2-1, with 9 bases that match TRBD2. Germline CDR1 and CDR2: SGHRS and YFSETQ. V gave up 0 bases and J gave up 5 bases; unmatched junction bases: 6. CDR3 length: 16 residues. As DNA, the CDR3 is TGCGCCAGCAGCTTGGCGACTAGCGGACGACACAATGAGCAGTTCTTC. Its translation is CASSLATSGRHNEQFF.

This sequence joins TRBV21-1 and TRBJ1-3. TRBV21-1 is termed a pseudogene. The CDR3 is 17 amino acids. In DNA form, the CDR3 reads TGTGCCAGCAGCAAAGTACTGGCCTGGAGCTCTGGAAACACCATATATTTT. It codes for CASSKVLAWSSGNTIYF.

The chain combines TRBV5-1 with TRBJ1-2; D unresolved. Trimming took off 2 bases at V and 5 bases at J, with 7 bases between the two ends. The CDR3 length is 12 residues. Germline CDR1 reads SGHRS; CDR2 reads YFSETQ. The CDR3 loop reads CASSFSDYGYTF. In DNA, the CDR3 is TGCGCCAGCAGCTTTTCTGATTATGGCTACACCTTC.

The chain recombines TRBV27 with TRBJ2-3; tentatively, D is TRBD1 or TRBD2 (6 bases each). In germline, CDR1 is MNHEY, CDR2 SMNVEV (reference sequence). The V end lost 4 bases, the J end lost 5 bases, and 10 bases lay between the germline ends. The CDR3 is 13 residues long. Here the CDR3 DNA reads TGTGCCAGCAGTTACCGGGGGCAAGATACGCAGTATTTT. Translation: CASSYRGQDTQYF.

This sequence joins TRBV2 and TRBJ2-1; 10 nucleotides match TRBD2. J lost 8 bases, V lost 5 bases, and 9 bases had no gene match. From germline, CDR1 is SNHLY and CDR2 FYNNEI. CDR3 length: 15 residues. The CDR3 region has the DNA TGTGCCAGCAGTAAAAGGGCTAGCGGGGGCGATGAGCAGTTCTTC. Its translation is CASSKRASGGDEQFF. The entire variable domain, with the rest obtained from reference TRBV2 and TRBJ2-1, is as follows: EPEVTQTPSHQVTQMGQEVILRCVPISNHLYFYWYRQILGQKVEFLVSFYNNEISEKSEIFDDQFSVERPDGSNFTLKIRSTKLEDSAMYFCASSKRASGGDEQFFGPGTRLTVL.

The table lists this clone with a count of one. The chain carries TRBV5-4 and TRBJ2-5; 7 bases map to TRBD1. This CDR3 has 13 amino acids. Germline CDR1 SGHNT, CDR2 YYREEE (reference sequence). Unmatched junction bases numbered 3, after V lost 4 bases and J lost 3 bases. CDR3 region: CASSADREETQYF. The CDR3 bases are TGTGCCAGCAGCGCAGACAGGGAAGAGACCCAGTACTTC. Complete variable domain (other parts from reference TRBV5-4 and TRBJ2-5): ETGVTQSPTHLIKTRGQQVTLRCSSQSGHNTVSWYQQALGQGPQFIFQYYREEENGRGNFPPRFSGLQFPNYSSELNVNALELDDSALYLCASSADREETQYFGPGTRLLVL.

The chain employs TRBV7-8 and TRBJ1-1; TRBD1 might be the D (5 bases). The CDR3 loop spans 15 amino acids. Germline V gives CDR1 SGHVS, CDR2 FQNEAQ. V lost 1 base to trimming and J lost 1 base, with 10 bases between them. The CDR3 sequence is CASSLGQQRNTEAFF. CDR3 DNA: TGTGCCAGCAGCTTAGGACAGCAGAGGAACACTGAAGCTTTCTTT.

The chain recombines TRBV5-4 with TRBJ1-1; D remains unclear. The CDR3 loop spans 13 amino acids. In germline, CDR1 is SGHNT, CDR2 YYREEE (reference sequence). Trimming shortened V by 1 base and J by 1 base, and 5 bases separated the two germline ends. The CDR3 reads CASSLPGNTEAFF. CDR3 nucleotide sequence: TGTGCCAGCAGCTTGCCCGGGAACACTGAAGCTTTCTTT. Full variable domain (outside the CDR3, taken from reference TRBV5-4 and TRBJ1-1): ETGVTQSPTHLIKTRGQQVTLRCSSQSGHNTVSWYQQALGQGPQFIFQYYREEENGRGNFPPRFSGLQFPNYSSELNVNALELDDSALYLCASSLPGNTEAFFGQGTRLTVV.

This clone is a singleton in its sample. The chain links TRBV5-1 to TRBJ1-2; tentative D call: TRBD1 (5 bases). Trimming pared 0 bases from V and 7 bases from J, leaving 13 bases between. Per the germline V gene, CDR1 is SGHRS and CDR2 is YFSETQ. This CDR3 comprises 14 residues. The CDR3, as DNA: TGCGCCAGCAGCTTGGAGCAGGGTTTTGCTGGCTACACCTTC. Translation gives CASSLEQGFAGYTF.

The rearrangement joins TRBV6-9 to TRBJ1-2, with a possible D match to TRBD1 (5 bases). Trimming stripped 4 bases from V and 8 bases from J, with 8 bases between. Germline V gene data show CDR1 as MNHGY and CDR2 as SVAAGI. This CDR3 comprises 11 residues. CDR3 bases: TGTGCCAGCAGTTTAAACAGGGGCTACACCTTC. Residues: CASSLNRGYTF.

V and J are TRBV7-2 and TRBJ2-1; D gene unclear. CDR3 length: 14 residues. Looked up from germline, CDR1 is SGHTA and CDR2 is FQGNSA. Trimming left V 1 base short and J 6 bases short, with 10 bases between. The CDR3 bases are TGTGCCAGCAGCTTAGGCCGTGTTAGCAATGAGCAGTTCTTC. Its translation is CASSLGRVSNEQFF. Full variable domain (rest looked up from reference TRBV7-2 and TRBJ2-1): GAGVSQSPSNKVTEKGKDVELRCDPISGHTALYWYRQSLGQGLEFLIYFQGNSAPDKSGLPSDRFSAERTGGSVSTLTIQRTQQEDSAVYLCASSLGRVSNEQFFGPGTRLTVL.

This clone was counted only a few times. V usage is TRBV15 and J usage is TRBJ2-7; D is unresolved. Per germline, CDR1 LNHNV and CDR2 YYDKDF (reference sequence). Deletions cut 3 bases from V and 6 bases from J, with 12 bases between. There are 13 residues in the CDR3. Here the CDR3 reads CATSRADKSEQYV. CDR3 bases: TGTGCCACCAGCAGGGCAGACAAGTCCGAGCAGTACGTC.

This clone was picked up one time. The V call is TRBV6-5, the J call TRBJ2-5, with a weak D call TRBD1 (5 bases). V lost 8 bases, J lost 3 bases, and 7 bases lay in between. CDR1 MNHEY and CDR2 SVGAGI come from the germline V gene. The CDR3 contains 11 residues. As DNA, the CDR3 is TGTGCCAGCGGGGCAGAAGAGACCCAGTACTTC. This sequence encodes CASGAEETQYF.

The chain is built from TRBV7-9 and TRBJ1-3; 7 bases match TRBD1. Germline CDR1 and CDR2: SEHNR and FQNEAQ (reference sequence). This CDR3 is 16 amino acids long. With 7 bases clipped from V and 2 bases from J, the junction kept 11 bases outside the gene matches. In DNA form, the CDR3 reads TGTGCCAGCACCCTATTGGCAGGGGGAGCTGGAAACACCATATATTTT. Residues: CASTLLAGGAGNTIYF.

The chain links TRBV7-8 to TRBJ1-6, with a tentative D call TRBD1 (6 bases). This CDR3 is built from 15 residues. Germline CDR1 reads SGHVS; CDR2 reads FQNEAQ. Deletions cut 1 base from V and 7 bases from J, with 11 bases between. The CDR3 sequence is CASSLDGQRNSPLHF. CDR3 sequence (DNA): TGTGCCAGCAGCTTAGATGGACAGAGAAATTCACCCCTCCACTTT.

The chain employs TRBV5-4 and TRBJ1-4, with a weak D call TRBD1 (6 bases). V dropped 4 bases and J dropped 1 base, with 11 bases sitting between them. Germline CDR1 reads SGHNT; CDR2 reads YYREEE (reference sequence). The CDR3 is made up of 15 amino acids. CDR3 region: CASSGDRLTNEKLFF. As DNA, the CDR3 is TGTGCCAGCAGCGGCGACAGGTTAACTAATGAAAAACTGTTTTTT.

The V and J genes are TRBV30 and TRBJ1-1; a possible D gene is TRBD1 (6 bases). CDR3 size: 10 residues. Between the trimmed V and J ends, which lost 4 bases and 8 bases, there was a span of 8 bases. Germline CDR1 is GTSNPN and CDR2 is SVGIG (reference sequence). The CDR3 sequence: CAWKDREAFF. DNA of the CDR3: TGTGCCTGGAAAGACAGGGAAGCTTTCTTT.

The chain combines TRBV15 with TRBJ1-3; TRBD1 might be the D (5 bases). The germline V gene encodes CDR1 LNHNV and CDR2 YYDKDF (reference sequence). This CDR3 region has 17 residues. With 1 base removed from V and 0 bases from J, the gap between germline ends came to 13 bases. CDR3 protein: CATSRVLDSPSGNTIYF. CDR3 coding DNA: TGTGCCACCAGCAGAGTTCTTGACAGCCCCTCTGGAAACACCATATATTTT.